The clone carrying this T cell receptor (beta chain) was observed a single time. The sample originates from a study of blood T cell repertoires in COVID-19. About the research overall: Samples taken during acute and convalescent COVID-19 were collected in the United States, Italy and Spain. PBMCs, B-cell-depleted T cells, or T cells provided the cDNA or gDNA that made up the material.

Original data processing: Counts of nucleated cells, estimated from reference gene primer amplification, were obtained. Some clones are missing from TCRdb's copy, which holds only in-frame ones; the method was immunoSEQ multiplex PCR. V, J and clone size are taken as reported in that table, and D and trimming were inferred from the DNA itself. The sample consists of about 120,000 clones, about nine tenths of them appearing once. Material: peripheral blood. The TCR was taken from a woman in her 70s with acute or convalescent COVID-19.

This chain's CDR3 is CASSPTGQGINQPQHF. CDR3 bases: TGTGCCAGCAGCCCGACCGGACAGGGTATCAATCAGCCCCAGCATTTT. The rearrangement links TRBV9 to TRBJ1-5, with 8 bases that match TRBD1. There are 16 residues in the CDR3. With V trimmed by 4 bases and J by 3 bases, 9 bases remained unmatched. From germline, CDR1 is SGDLS and CDR2 YYNGEE.